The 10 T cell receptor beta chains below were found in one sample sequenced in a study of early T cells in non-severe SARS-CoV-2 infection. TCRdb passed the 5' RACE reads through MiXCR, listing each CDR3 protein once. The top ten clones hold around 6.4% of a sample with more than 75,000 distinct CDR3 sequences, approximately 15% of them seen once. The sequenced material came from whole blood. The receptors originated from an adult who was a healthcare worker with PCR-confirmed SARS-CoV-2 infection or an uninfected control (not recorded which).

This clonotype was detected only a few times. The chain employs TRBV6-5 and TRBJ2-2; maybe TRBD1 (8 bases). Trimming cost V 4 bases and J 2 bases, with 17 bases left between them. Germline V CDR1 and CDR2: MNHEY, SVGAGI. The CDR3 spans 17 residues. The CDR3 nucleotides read TGTGCCAGCAGTTCCTGGACAGGGAGGGAAAACACCGGGGAGCTGTTTTTT. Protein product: CASSSWTGRENTGELFF.

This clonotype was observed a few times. The CDR3 nucleotides are TGTGCCAGCAGCTTAGATCGGGGGGCGGAAGAGCAGTTCTTC. Amino acid sequence: CASSLDRGAEEQFF. The rearrangement joins TRBV7-2 to TRBJ2-1; the D gene is possibly TRBD2 (7 bases). The CDR3 runs 14 residues. Germline V gene data show CDR1 as SGHTA and CDR2 as FQGNSA. Trimming took 1 base from V and 10 from J, leaving 14 bases between them.

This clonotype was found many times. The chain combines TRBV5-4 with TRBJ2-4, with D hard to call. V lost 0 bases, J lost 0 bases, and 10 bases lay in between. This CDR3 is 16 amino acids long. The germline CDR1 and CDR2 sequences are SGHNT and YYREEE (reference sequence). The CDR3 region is CASSLEPDVAKNIQYF. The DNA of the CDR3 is TGTGCCAGCAGCTTGGAGCCAGACGTAGCCAAAAACATTCAGTACTTC.

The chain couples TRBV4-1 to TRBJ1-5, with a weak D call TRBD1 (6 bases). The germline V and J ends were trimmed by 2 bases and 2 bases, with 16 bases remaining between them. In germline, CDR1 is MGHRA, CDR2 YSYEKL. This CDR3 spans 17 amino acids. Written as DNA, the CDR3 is TGCGCCAGCAGCCAACTTACAGGGCGAGGTGGCAATCAGCCCCAGCATTTT. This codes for CASSQLTGRGGNQPQHF.

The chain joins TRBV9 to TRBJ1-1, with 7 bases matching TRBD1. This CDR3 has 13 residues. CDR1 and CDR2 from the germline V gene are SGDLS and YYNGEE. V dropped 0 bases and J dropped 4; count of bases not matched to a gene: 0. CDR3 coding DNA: TGTGCCAGCAGCGTAGGACAGGGCACTGAAGCTTTCTTT. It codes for CASSVGQGTEAFF.

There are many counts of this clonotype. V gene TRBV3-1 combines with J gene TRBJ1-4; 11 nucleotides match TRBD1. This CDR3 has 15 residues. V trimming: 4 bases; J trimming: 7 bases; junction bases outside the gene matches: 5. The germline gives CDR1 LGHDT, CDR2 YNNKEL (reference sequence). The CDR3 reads CASSPDRGRGEKLFF. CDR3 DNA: TGTGCCAGCAGCCCGGACAGGGGGCGCGGTGAAAAACTGTTTTTT.

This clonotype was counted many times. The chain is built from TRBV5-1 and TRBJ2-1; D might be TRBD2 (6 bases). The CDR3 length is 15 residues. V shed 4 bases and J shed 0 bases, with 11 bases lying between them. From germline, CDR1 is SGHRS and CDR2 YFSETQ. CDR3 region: CASSREGGSYNEQFF. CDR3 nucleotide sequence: TGCGCCAGCAGCCGCGAGGGAGGCTCCTACAATGAGCAGTTCTTC.

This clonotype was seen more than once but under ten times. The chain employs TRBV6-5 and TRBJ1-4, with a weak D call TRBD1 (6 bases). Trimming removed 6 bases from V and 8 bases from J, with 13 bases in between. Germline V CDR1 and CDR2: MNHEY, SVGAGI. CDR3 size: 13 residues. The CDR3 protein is CASRGAPWEKLFF. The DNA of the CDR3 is TGTGCCAGCAGGGGGGCTCCTTGGGAAAAACTGTTTTTT.

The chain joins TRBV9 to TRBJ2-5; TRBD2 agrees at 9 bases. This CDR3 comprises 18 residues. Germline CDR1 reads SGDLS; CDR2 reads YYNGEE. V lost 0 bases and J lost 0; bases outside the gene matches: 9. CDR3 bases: TGTGCCAGCAGCGTAGAGGGGCGAGGACTAGCGAACCAAGAGACCCAGTACTTC. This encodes CASSVEGRGLANQETQYF.

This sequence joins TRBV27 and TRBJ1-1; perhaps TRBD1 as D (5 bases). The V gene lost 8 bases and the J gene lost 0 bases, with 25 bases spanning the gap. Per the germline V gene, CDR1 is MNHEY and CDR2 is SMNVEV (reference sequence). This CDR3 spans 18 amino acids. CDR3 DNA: TGTGCCAGCGGTAACCAATGGGACTTTAAGAAGATGAACACTGAAGCTTTCTTT. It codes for CASGNQWDFKKMNTEAFF.